This record looks at one T cell receptor (beta chain) sequence and its context. What it recognizes is unknown. Germline is not matched at one junction end, which may reflect a read error. This entry comes from a study of cytomegalovirus exposure and HLA in healthy donors. Overall study findings and caveats: The investigators catalogued 150 to 200 TCR beta chains as cytomegalovirus-associated. Cytomegalovirus status was reportedly diagnosed by the classifier with high specificity and sensitivity. In vitro data verified a few CMV-associated chains as specific for CMV antigens. Among TCR sequences, most were rare, though some public TCRs appeared in many donors.

TCRdb's table, derived via immunoSEQ multiplex PCR, lists solely in-frame clones and lacks some. In the table there are more than 150,000 clones, around 89% of which are singletons. The CDR3 sequence is 14 residues long. Germline lookup yields CDR1 MNHNY and CDR2 SVGAGI (reference sequence). The sequence was obtained from a man between 18 and 35 years old in good health and CMV-seronegative. The chain combines TRBV6-6 with TRBJ2-5; 9 bases align to TRBD1. The specimen sequenced was PBMCs. CDR3 sequence reads: CASTYGTGQETQYF. Here the CDR3 DNA reads TGTGCCAGCACTTACGGGACAGGGCAAGAGACCCAGTACTTC.